The TCR beta chain described here comes from a study of T cell changes during pregnancy in multiple sclerosis (dated by TCRdb to the late 2010s). Describing the broader study: Changes in the T cell repertoire over the course of pregnancy were examined in this study in women with multiple sclerosis.

Library creation used the immunoSEQ multiplex PCR assay. Held by TCRdb, this immuneACCESS table contains in-frame sequences only and omits some clones. Under half of the omission traces to an unresolved V gene where checked; the cause of the rest is unknown. This sample holds about 60,000 clones; roughly 91% were observed only once. The ten largest clonotypes hold under 1.5% of the sample. With regard to this clone: Its antigen has not been determined. No base-level quality is on record; no much larger clone is a single base apart.

At the junction V is shortened by 2 bases and J by 1 base, with 9 bases in between. The CDR3 goes from the cysteine to the phenylalanine over 14 residues. Just the 42-base CDR3 DNA is kept, in frame starting at base 1. Sequences SGHDT (CDR1) and YYEEEE (CDR2) are obtained from the germline V gene. The input for sequencing was peripheral blood, taken in the second trimester of pregnancy. The chain was built from TRBV5-6 and TRBJ2-5; no D segment can be confidently identified. This receptor was identified in a female donor with multiple sclerosis, enrolled in a pregnancy study. The DNA sequence is as follows: TGTGCCAGCAGCTTTCCGACGGGCCAAGAGACCCAGTACTTC. The translation is CASSFPTGQETQYF.